These 19 T cell receptor beta chains share one sample of origin, sequenced in a study of blood T cell repertoires in COVID-19. Clones were read by immunoSEQ multiplex PCR, and TCRdb kept only the in-frame ones, dropping some. Here the sample spans about 43,000 clones, roughly nine tenths being singletons. Sequencing used peripheral blood. These receptors all come from a human donor in a cohort sampled during active COVID-19.

The J gene is TRBJ2-5, the V gene TRBV14, with D hard to call. The V gene's germline CDR1 is SGHDN and CDR2 FVKESK. The ends were cut back, 2 bases at V and 7 bases at J, with 17 bases in the middle. CDR3 length: 15 residues. CDR3 region: CASSQKISTTGTQYF. The CDR3 nucleotides read TGTGCCAGCAGCCAAAAGATCTCTACCACTGGGACCCAGTACTTC.

CDR3 nucleotide sequence: TGTGCCAGCTCACTTAGCGCGGGGAGGAGCACAGATACGCAGTATTTT. As protein: CASSLSAGRSTDTQYF. The V and J genes are TRBV18 and TRBJ2-3, with D perhaps TRBD2 (6 bases). There are 16 residues in the CDR3. Germline V gives CDR1 KGHSH, CDR2 LQKENI. Trimming removed 4 bases from V and 0 bases from J, with 14 bases in between.

V and J are TRBV5-4 and TRBJ1-2; 7 bases are a match to TRBD1. Germline V gene lookup returns CDR1 SGHNT and CDR2 YYREEE (reference sequence). CDR3 length equals 15 residues. V trimming: 4 bases; J trimming: 0 bases; junction bases outside the gene matches: 6. The CDR3: CASSTQGGANYGYTF. The CDR3 coding sequence is TGTGCCAGCAGCACCCAGGGGGGCGCTAACTATGGCTACACCTTC. The full variable domain, rest sourced from reference TRBV5-4 and TRBJ1-2, is ETGVTQSPTHLIKTRGQQVTLRCSSQSGHNTVSWYQQALGQGPQFIFQYYREEENGRGNFPPRFSGLQFPNYSSELNVNALELDDSALYLCASSTQGGANYGYTFGSGTRLTVV.

This chain uses TRBV4-1 with TRBJ2-1; D is possibly TRBD1 (5 bases). Trimming cost V 0 bases and J 9 bases, with 9 bases left between them. This CDR3 region has 13 residues. In germline, CDR1 is MGHRA, CDR2 YSYEKL. The CDR3 loop reads CASSQDRASEQFF. The CDR3 nucleotides are TGCGCCAGCAGCCAAGACAGGGCTTCTGAGCAGTTCTTC.

V usage is TRBV6-5 and J usage is TRBJ1-1; possibly TRBD1 for D (5 bases). V lost 5 bases to trimming and J lost 8 bases, with 15 bases between them. The CDR3 is 13 amino acids. CDR1 and CDR2 from the germline V gene are MNHEY and SVGAGI. CDR3: CASSPPGGTEAFF. The CDR3 DNA follows: TGTGCCAGCAGTCCCCCCGGGGGGACCGAAGCTTTCTTT.

CDR3 coding DNA: TGTGCCAGCAGCTTACTGCCTGGGGCAGGATCACCCCTCCACTTT. This codes for CASSLLPGAGSPLHF. V usage is TRBV7-2 and J usage is TRBJ1-6, with D perhaps matching TRBD1 (5 bases). The CDR3 runs to 15 residues. V was cut by 2 bases and J by 10 bases, with 15 bases left in between. Germline lookup yields CDR1 SGHTA and CDR2 FQGNSA.

This clone appeared a few times. V usage is TRBV4-2 and J usage is TRBJ2-3; 8 nucleotides line up with TRBD2. V lost 1 base, J lost 0 bases, and 0 bases stayed unmatched. This CDR3 spans 15 amino acids. The V gene's germline CDR1 is LGHNA and CDR2 YNFKEQ. The DNA of the CDR3 is TGTGCCAGCAGCCAAGTAGCGGGGAGCACAGATACGCAGTATTTT. Encoded protein: CASSQVAGSTDTQYF.

The CDR3 DNA follows: TGTGCCAGCAGCTCCGTTCAGACTGGGAACACTGAAGCTTTCTTT. The encoded protein is CASSSVQTGNTEAFF. The chain combines TRBV13 with TRBJ1-1; no definite D call. The germline V and J ends were trimmed by 4 bases and 1 base, with 13 bases remaining between them. This CDR3 contains 15 residues. Germline V gives CDR1 PRHDT, CDR2 FYEKMQ (reference sequence).

The chain carries TRBV5-1 and TRBJ2-7; D might be TRBD1 (6 bases). CDR3 length equals 17 residues. Germline assignment: CDR1 SGHRS and CDR2 YFSETQ. V was clipped by 1 base and J by 6 bases, with 23 bases between them. Written as DNA, the CDR3 is TGCGCCAGCAGCTTGAGTACCTTTCCGGGACAAGAAGGCGAGCAGTACTTC. This sequence encodes CASSLSTFPGQEGEQYF.

CDR3 amino acids: CASLGQAEDTQYF. The CDR3 bases are TGTGCCAGCCTGGGACAGGCGGAAGATACGCAGTATTTT. The chain links TRBV2 to TRBJ2-3, with 8 nucleotides matching TRBD1. The CDR3 spans 13 residues. The germline V gene has CDR1 SNHLY and CDR2 FYNNEI. Trimming at V came to 8 bases and at J to 5 bases, leaving 6 bases not matched to a gene.

The chain is built from TRBV2 and TRBJ2-3, with 7 bases lining up with TRBD1. From germline, CDR1 is SNHLY and CDR2 FYNNEI. V was clipped by 3 bases and J by 3 bases; unmatched bases: 6. CDR3 length: 15 amino acids. The CDR3 protein is CASSDDRGRTDTQYF. CDR3 DNA: TGTGCCAGCAGTGATGATAGGGGGCGGACAGATACGCAGTATTTT. Based on the CDR3 plus reference TRBV2 and TRBJ2-3, the full variable domain is EPEVTQTPSHQVTQMGQEVILRCVPISNHLYFYWYRQILGQKVEFLVSFYNNEISEKSEIFDDQFSVERPDGSNFTLKIRSTKLEDSAMYFCASSDDRGRTDTQYFGPGTRLTVL.

The chain has TRBV28 and TRBJ1-2, with 9 bases matching TRBD1. The V and J ends lost 4 bases and 4 bases, in that order; junction bases with no gene match: 4. CDR1 is MDHEN, CDR2 SYDVKM, per germline. This CDR3 comprises 14 residues. The CDR3 bases are TGTGCCAGCAGTTCAGGGACAGGGATCTATGGCTACACCTTC. It codes for CASSSGTGIYGYTF.

The rearrangement joins TRBV6-2 or TRBV6-3 to TRBJ1-5; tentative D call: TRBD1 (5 bases). V lost 6 bases, J lost 0 bases, and 6 bases lay in between. The CDR3 runs 13 residues. Germline CDR1 is MNHEY and CDR2 is SVGEGT. In DNA, the CDR3 is TGTGCCAGCAGCGACAGTAGCAATCAGCCCCAGCATTTT. Translating gives CASSDSSNQPQHF.

The J gene is TRBJ2-3, the V gene TRBV7-8, with D perhaps TRBD1 (5 bases). This CDR3 is built from 13 residues. Trimming took off 5 bases at V and 5 bases at J, with 11 bases between the two ends. Germline loops: CDR1 SGHVS, CDR2 FQNEAQ. DNA of the CDR3: TGTGCCAGCAGCAGGGGCCCTCGAGATACGCAGTATTTT. This translates into CASSRGPRDTQYF.

This chain connects TRBV30 to TRBJ1-5; a possible D gene is TRBD1 (5 bases). This CDR3 comprises 16 residues. Germline V gives CDR1 GTSNPN, CDR2 SVGIG (reference sequence). The V end lost 4 bases, the J end lost 2 bases, and 18 bases lay between the germline ends. CDR3 DNA sequence: TGTGCCTGGACCGAACCAGGACATGCGGGCAATCAGCCCCAGCATTTT. Translation: CAWTEPGHAGNQPQHF.

J is TRBJ2-3 and V is TRBV7-2; 9 bases map to TRBD2. The length of the CDR3 is 19 residues. The V gene's germline CDR1 is SGHTA and CDR2 FQGNSA. Losses at the gene ends were 3 bases for V and 5 bases for J; bases not matched to a gene: 18. The CDR3 DNA is TGTGCCAGCAGCTTCGCGGGGGGGACTCGCGGGGGGGCCGGAGATACGCAGTATTTT. This sequence encodes CASSFAGGTRGGAGDTQYF.

The V and J genes are TRBV6-1 and TRBJ1-5; maybe TRBD1 (5 bases). V was trimmed by 1 base and J by 2 bases, leaving 6 bases between them. CDR1 and CDR2 from the germline V gene are MNHNS and SASEGT. The CDR3 runs to 14 residues. The DNA of the CDR3 is TGTGCCAGCAGTGAAGTGACAGGCAATCAGCCCCAGCATTTT. Amino acids: CASSEVTGNQPQHF.

The chain couples TRBV6-6 to TRBJ2-1; 8 nucleotides line up with TRBD1. The CDR3 is 14 residues long. The V gene's germline CDR1 is MNHNY and CDR2 SVGAGI (reference sequence). After removal of 6 bases from V and 8 bases from J, the junction contained 9 bases not matched to a gene. The CDR3 sequence is CASRDGTGSDEQFF. The CDR3 region has the DNA TGTGCCAGCAGGGACGGGACAGGCAGCGATGAGCAGTTCTTC.

This clone is termed medium-sized. V usage is TRBV6-5 and J usage is TRBJ2-7; 10 nucleotides line up with TRBD1. Germline CDR1 reads MNHEY; CDR2 reads SVGAGI. The V segment lost 7 bases and the J segment 4 bases; nucleotides outside the gene matches: 7. The CDR3 length is 14 residues. Written as DNA, the CDR3 is TGTGCCAGCATCCCCCGACAGGGGGCTTACGAGCAGTACTTC. It translates to CASIPRQGAYEQYF.